A selection of T cell receptor beta chains follows, all from one sample in a study of T-cell memory formation after mild COVID-19. TCRdb passed the 5' RACE reads through MiXCR, listing each CDR3 protein once. The sample consists of 350,000 or so distinct CDR3 sequences, 21% of them appearing once. Sequenced material: PBMCs or a T cell subset sorted from them (not recorded which). The receptor source for this set is an adult woman who had mild COVID-19 (a few samples of this study predate the infection). Cell type and time point are not known. CDR3s include the opening cysteine and the closing phenylalanine or tryptophan. D genes are given only for firm matches. Size is stated for part of the rows, as once, few or many counts, or as a class when the clone is expanded.

V,J,D,size,CDR3,DNA
TRBV7-2,TRBJ2-2,TRBD1,.,CASSLAGTGSGELFF,TGTGCCAGCAGCTTAGCCGGGACAGGGTCCGGGGAGCTGTTTTTT
TRBV6-1,TRBJ2-3,TRBD1,.,CASRAQGVSTDTQYF,TGTGCCAGCAGGGCACAGGGGGTTAGCACAGATACGCAGTATTTT
TRBV20-1,TRBJ1-4,.,.,CSARPWGATNEKLIF,TGCAGTGCTAGACCATGGGGGGCGACTAATGAAAAACTGATTTTT
TRBV25-1,TRBJ1-2,.,once,CASSVQGSSLYGYTF,TGTGCCAGCAGTGTTCAGGGTTCATCGTTATACGGCTACACCTTC
TRBV14,TRBJ2-7,.,few,CASRARGETLHEQYF,TGTGCCAGCAGGGCCAGAGGGGAGACTCTACACGAGCAGTACTTC
TRBV6-1,TRBJ2-7,TRBD1,.,CASSGGKQGLASYEQYF,TGTGCCAGCAGTGGCGGCAAACAGGGGCTGGCCTCCTACGAGCAGTACTTC
TRBV7-8,TRBJ2-5,.,few,CASSLLEGLWETQYF,TGTGCCAGCAGCCTTCTGGAGGGGCTGTGGGAGACCCAGTACTTC
TRBV20-1,TRBJ1-2,.,.,CSARVSGNYGYTF,TGCAGTGCTAGAGTATCCGGAAACTATGGCTACACCTTC
TRBV4-3,TRBJ2-1,TRBD2,.,CASSQEIPPGGRTEQFF,TGCGCCAGCAGCCAAGAGATCCCGCCCGGCGGGAGGACTGAGCAGTTCTTC
TRBV19,TRBJ1-1,TRBD1,.,CASSTTGSDKKTFF,TGTGCCAGTAGTACGACAGGGAGTGATAAGAAGACTTTCTTT
TRBV30,TRBJ1-4,.,once,CAWSTKLGIAEKLFF,TGTGCCTGGAGCACCAAGTTGGGGATTGCCGAAAAACTGTTTTTT
TRBV6-2/TRBV6-3,TRBJ1-5,.,.,CASALLVGSNQPQHF,TGTGCCAGCGCCCTTTTGGTTGGGAGCAATCAGCCCCAGCATTTT
TRBV4-3,TRBJ2-7,.,.,CASSQDHGGSGYEQYF,TGCGCCAGCAGCCAAGATCATGGGGGGAGCGGCTACGAGCAGTACTTC
TRBV5-5,TRBJ1-1,.,.,CASSIGTNTEAFF,TGTGCCAGCAGTATTGGGACGAACACTGAAGCTTTCTTT
TRBV12-3/TRBV12-4,TRBJ2-2,TRBD1,.,CASSLGPGQGVYGELFF,TGTGCCAGCAGTTTAGGTCCGGGACAGGGTGTGTACGGGGAGCTGTTTTTT
TRBV20-1,TRBJ2-1,.,.,CSAWGWNEQFF,TGCAGTGCTTGGGGGTGGAATGAGCAGTTCTTC
TRBV5-8,TRBJ2-7,.,few,CASSPLRAGPNEQYF,TGTGCCAGCAGCCCCCTCAGGGCAGGACCAAACGAGCAGTACTTC
TRBV9,TRBJ1-5,.,.,CASSVAGEPYQPQHF,TGTGCCAGCAGCGTAGCTGGGGAACCATATCAGCCCCAGCATTTT
TRBV5-1,TRBJ2-3,TRBD2,few,CASSSSGRVDTQYF,TGCGCCAGCAGCAGTAGCGGGCGTGTAGATACGCAGTATTTT
TRBV29-1,TRBJ2-2,.,.,CSVVSDSTNTGELFF,TGCAGCGTTGTTTCGGACAGCACGAACACCGGGGAGCTGTTTTTT
TRBV5-6,TRBJ2-7,TRBD2,.,CATRERGSNEQYF,TGTGCCACCCGGGAGCGGGGGTCTAACGAGCAGTACTTC
TRBV12-3/TRBV12-4,TRBJ2-6,.,few,CASSFSRPGANVLTF,TGTGCCAGCAGTTTCAGCAGACCTGGGGCCAACGTCCTGACTTTC
TRBV4-3,TRBJ2-3,TRBD2,.,CASSQVQTSGSTDTQYF,TGCGCCAGCAGCCAAGTCCAGACTAGCGGGAGCACAGATACGCAGTATTTT
TRBV4-2,TRBJ2-7,TRBD1,few,CASSQDIRTGGSYEQYF,TGTGCCAGCAGCCAAGATATTAGGACAGGGGGCTCCTACGAGCAGTACTTC
TRBV7-9,TRBJ2-7,.,.,CASSSRWGDEQYF,TGTGCCAGCAGCTCCCGTTGGGGAGACGAGCAGTACTTC
TRBV2,TRBJ1-4,.,.,CVSSRRGSPTNEKLFF,TGTGTTTCTTCCCGGAGGGGATCACCAACTAATGAAAAACTGTTTTTT
TRBV7-3,TRBJ2-1,TRBD2,many,CASSRAGGHNEQFF,TGTGCCAGCAGTAGGGCGGGGGGTCACAATGAGCAGTTCTTC
TRBV5-5,TRBJ1-5,.,few,CASSFLWDQPQHF,TGTGCCAGCAGCTTTTTGTGGGATCAGCCCCAGCATTTT
TRBV14,TRBJ2-3,TRBD1,.,CASSQVGTGGADTQYF,TGTGCCAGCAGCCAAGTAGGGACAGGGGGCGCAGATACGCAGTATTTT
TRBV12-3/TRBV12-4,TRBJ2-3,.,.,CASSPLGGTDTQYF,TGTGCCAGCAGCCCGCTCGGGGGCACAGATACGCAGTATTTT
TRBV4-2,TRBJ1-1,.,.,CASSQAQGAEAFF,TGTGCCAGCAGCCAAGCACAGGGTGCTGAAGCTTTCTTT
TRBV19,TRBJ2-7,TRBD1,many,CATRPGQGYEQYF,TGTGCCACGCGACCGGGACAGGGCTACGAGCAGTACTTC
TRBV7-2,TRBJ1-5,TRBD1,few,CASSQALPGQALLRNQPQHF,TGTGCCAGCAGCCAAGCGCTTCCGGGACAGGCCCTTTTACGAAATCAGCCCCAGCATTTT
TRBV9,TRBJ1-1,.,.,CASSGGWANTEAFF,TGTGCCAGCAGCGGGGGGTGGGCGAACACTGAAGCTTTCTTT
TRBV7-9,TRBJ2-3,.,few,CASSGGPDTQYF,TGTGCCAGCAGTGGAGGCCCAGATACGCAGTATTTT
TRBV15,TRBJ2-2,.,.,CATSRDSARNTGELFF,TGTGCCACCAGCAGAGATAGCGCCCGAAACACCGGGGAGCTGTTTTTT
TRBV12-3/TRBV12-4,TRBJ2-1,.,.,CASTDRVNEQFF,TGTGCCAGCACTGATCGGGTCAATGAGCAGTTCTTC